This paragraph covers one T cell receptor beta chain sequence. Its antigen is not known. This sample stems from a study of T cell responses to AZD1222 COVID-19 vaccine. The study, taken as a whole, reports: Targets within unmutated variant regions were reportedly found for nearly half of spike-specific TCRs. Only 6 or 7 AZD1222 recipients tested seropositive at baseline. Spike-specific TCR breadth rose after two AZD1222 doses, and depth rose as well. Possibly, clonal diversity was underestimated; donors were largely white British and included more females.

This CDR3 spans 14 amino acids. J gave up 3 bases and V 2 bases, and 3 bases lay outside the gene matches. Germline V gene sequence: CDR1 SGHVS, CDR2 FNYEAQ. Using immunoSEQ multiplex PCR, the repertoire was profiled, and TCRdb retains in-frame clones only, with some absent. The sample lists 78,000 or so clones, about nine tenths occurring once. This specimen was peripheral blood, taken on day 0 of AZD1222 vaccination. This chain joins TRBV7-6 and TRBJ1-2; 7 bases agree with TRBD1. This clonotype was obtained from an adult in good health. The CDR3 nucleotides are TGTGCCAGCAGCTTACCTGGACAGGACTATGGCTACACCTTC. This sequence encodes CASSLPGQDYGYTF.